Presented here are 17 T cell receptor beta chains from one specimen sequenced in a study of blood T cell repertoires in COVID-19. The repertoire was sequenced with immunoSEQ multiplex PCR; TCRdb's copy has only in-frame clones and lacks some. The sample lists under 300,000 clones, just under 90% seen once, with approximately 1.8% in the top ten. Sequencing was performed on PBMCs or T cells enriched from blood (not recorded which). The source is a woman in her sixties who had recovered from COVID-19.

The chain uses TRBV9 and TRBJ1-3; no firm D call. CDR3 size: 12 residues. The germline V and J ends were trimmed by 3 bases and 4 bases, with 5 bases remaining between them. Germline V gene data show CDR1 as SGDLS and CDR2 as YYNGEE. DNA of the CDR3: TGTGCCAGCAGCGAACAGGGAAACACCATATATTTT. This codes for CASSEQGNTIYF.

The rearrangement uses TRBV5-1 and TRBJ1-6, with D possibly being TRBD1 (5 bases). Germline V gives CDR1 SGHRS, CDR2 YFSETQ. The CDR3 has 17 residues. Trimming removed 0 bases at V and 9 bases at J, with 19 bases between. CDR3 residues: CASSLGIQGTWGSPLHF. DNA of the CDR3: TGCGCCAGCAGCTTGGGAATTCAGGGTACTTGGGGTTCACCCCTCCACTTT. Based on the CDR3 plus reference TRBV5-1 and TRBJ1-6, the full variable domain is KAGVTQTPRYLIKTRGQQVTLSCSPISGHRSVSWYQQTPGQGLQFLFEYFSETQRNKGNFPGRFSGRQFSNSRSEMNVSTLELGDSALYLCASSLGIQGTWGSPLHFGNGTRLTVT.

The chain recombines TRBV5-4 with TRBJ2-3; TRBD2 matches 12 bases. The CDR3 loop spans 17 amino acids. With V trimmed by 0 bases and J by 2 bases, 4 bases remained unmatched. Germline CDR1 reads SGHNT; CDR2 reads YYREEE (reference sequence). CDR3 DNA sequence: TGTGCCAGCAGCTTGGGACTAGCGGGAGCGAACACAGATACGCAGTATTTT. Residues: CASSLGLAGANTDTQYF.

The chain links TRBV5-1 to TRBJ1-1, with D possibly being TRBD1 (6 bases). The CDR3 contains 14 residues. The germline CDR1 and CDR2 sequences are SGHRS and YFSETQ. The V and J ends lost 5 bases and 0 bases respectively, with 11 bases between them. The CDR3 sequence is CASSAGTMNTEAFF. The CDR3 bases are TGCGCCAGCAGTGCCGGGACAATGAACACTGAAGCTTTCTTT.

V is TRBV7-9 and J is TRBJ2-2; no definite D call. The length of the CDR3 is 18 residues. Germline V CDR1 and CDR2: SEHNR, FQNEAQ (reference sequence). V was pared by 5 bases and J by 2 bases, with 21 bases between. The CDR3 here is CASSQRTTGPSNTGELFF. In nucleotides, the CDR3 is TGTGCCAGCAGCCAACGAACCACTGGTCCTTCTAACACCGGGGAGCTGTTTTTT.

The chain combines TRBV11-3 with TRBJ2-7, with 7 bases aligning to TRBD2. There are 14 residues in the CDR3. Germline CDR1 and CDR2: SGHNT and YENEEA. The J segment lost 6 bases and the V segment lost 6 bases, leaving 11 bases of the junction unmatched. The CDR3 spells CASRPGTTLSEQYF. The CDR3, as DNA: TGTGCCAGCAGACCCGGGACTACCCTAAGCGAGCAGTACTTC.

Here the CDR3 reads CASSLWRGTEAFF. CDR3 in DNA: TGTGCCAGCAGCTTGTGGAGGGGAACTGAAGCTTTCTTT. V is TRBV5-8 and J is TRBJ1-1, with TRBD1 as a possible D gene (5 bases). The V gene's germline CDR1 is SGHTS and CDR2 YDEGEE. Trimming took 1 base from V and 5 from J, leaving 9 bases between them. CDR3 size: 13 residues.

This clone was counted a few times. The genes are TRBV7-8 and TRBJ1-6; a possible D gene is TRBD1 (6 bases). Germline loops: CDR1 SGHVS, CDR2 FQNEAQ. V was pared by 2 bases and J by 7 bases, with 12 bases between. This CDR3 contains 15 residues. The CDR3 DNA sequence: TGTGCCAGCAGCTTAAGGGGGGGGGCCAATTCACCCCTCCACTTT. It specifies CASSLRGGANSPLHF.

The gene calls are TRBV9 and TRBJ2-7; unclear D gene. Germline assignment: CDR1 SGDLS and CDR2 YYNGEE. The V end lost 0 bases, the J end lost 0 bases, and 7 bases lay between the germline ends. There are 14 residues in the CDR3. CDR3 sequence: CASSVDAYSYEQYF. CDR3 nucleotide sequence: TGTGCCAGCAGCGTAGATGCCTACTCCTACGAGCAGTACTTC.

This chain connects TRBV10-1 to TRBJ2-2; 7 bases align to TRBD2. CDR1 and CDR2 from the germline V gene are WNHNN and SYGVQD (reference sequence). The ends lost 3 bases at V and 5 bases at J; junction bases unmatched: 6. The CDR3 is made up of 15 amino acids. The CDR3 loop is CASSESGRDTGELFF. The CDR3 DNA reads as TGCGCCAGCAGTGAATCGGGGAGGGATACCGGGGAGCTGTTTTTT.

The CDR3 protein is CASSKTSGSTGELFF. CDR3 DNA sequence: TGTGCCAGCAGCAAGACTAGCGGGAGCACCGGGGAGCTGTTTTTT. The genes are TRBV21-1 and TRBJ2-2; TRBD2, as called in the table, went unchecked against the DNA. TRBV21-1 constitutes a pseudogene. This CDR3 is 15 amino acids long.

The chain couples TRBV11-2 to TRBJ2-7; possible D gene TRBD1, 6 bases. V was cut by 5 bases and J by 5 bases, with 10 bases left in between. CDR1 and CDR2 (germline): SGHAT, FQNNGV. This CDR3 has 12 residues. The CDR3 reads CASSVRGDEQYF. CDR3 nucleotide sequence: TGTGCCAGCAGCGTCAGGGGCGACGAGCAGTACTTC. The variable domain in full, completed from reference TRBV11-2 and TRBJ2-7, reads EAGVAQSPRYKIIEKRQSVAFWCNPISGHATLYWYQQILGQGPKLLIQFQNNGVVDDSQLPKDRFSAERLKGVDSTLKIQPAKLEDSAVYLCASSVRGDEQYFGPGTRLTVT.

This chain uses TRBV12-5 with TRBJ2-5; 11 bases agree with TRBD1. Germline CDR1 reads LGHNT; CDR2 reads FRNRAP. CDR3 length: 15 amino acids. The junction had 5 bases not matched to a gene; V was cut back by 4 bases and J by 4 bases. The CDR3 reads CASGSWTGGRETQYF. As DNA, the CDR3 is TGTGCTAGTGGTTCATGGACAGGGGGCAGAGAGACCCAGTACTTC.

The chain links TRBV28 to TRBJ2-5; possibly TRBD1 for D (5 bases). Looked up from germline, CDR1 is MDHEN and CDR2 is SYDVKM. V shed 5 bases and J shed 4 bases, with 20 bases lying between them. CDR3 size: 16 residues. The CDR3 region has the DNA TGTGCCAGCAGTACTCGCCAGGTGGGGCTGGGAGAGACCCAGTACTTC. This encodes CASSTRQVGLGETQYF. Looking up the rest from reference TRBV28 and TRBJ2-5 gives the full variable domain: DVKVTQSSRYLVKRTGEKVFLECVQDMDHENMFWYRQDPGLGLRLIYFSYDVKMKEKGDIPEGYSVSREKKERFSLILESASTNQTSMYLCASSTRQVGLGETQYFGPGTRLLVL.

This clone was seen a few times. This chain joins TRBV4-1 and TRBJ1-6; D unclear. CDR3 length: 15 residues. The ends were cut back, 1 base at V and 9 bases at J, with 13 bases in the middle. Germline CDR1 reads MGHRA; CDR2 reads YSYEKL. CDR3 region: CASSQGNPPGSPLHF. CDR3 sequence (DNA): TGCGCCAGCAGCCAAGGGAATCCGCCGGGTTCACCCCTCCACTTT.

CDR3 bases: TGTGCCAGCAGTTCCCTGGCCCCGAATCCCTACGAGCAGTACTTC. Translated: CASSSLAPNPYEQYF. V and J are TRBV27 and TRBJ2-7; D uncertain. The CDR3 runs to 15 residues. Germline V CDR1 and CDR2: MNHEY, SMNVEV (reference sequence). The V end lost 4 bases, the J end lost 2 bases, and 15 bases lay between the germline ends.

The rearrangement uses TRBV6-1 and TRBJ1-2; D is possibly TRBD1 (5 bases). V lost 1 base and J lost 8, with 11 bases in between. Looked up from germline, CDR1 is MNHNS and CDR2 is SASEGT. The CDR3 spans 13 residues. CDR3 amino acids: CASSEGQGTGYTF. CDR3 sequence (DNA): TGTGCCAGCAGTGAAGGGCAGGGTACCGGCTACACCTTC.